The sample holds many counts of the clone carrying this TCR beta chain. Its antigen is as yet unknown. Every naive CD8 library was made from between roughly 17,000 and 1,100,000 sorted cells with 10%, 30% or 50% RNA. The data originate from a study of molecular identifiers for immune sequencing clone quantification. Listed TCR primers and previously described methods were used for bulk TCR libraries. TCRdb reprocessed the PCR reads with MiXCR, giving one entry per CDR3 protein. The sample has about 630,000 distinct CDR3 sequences, over 25% seen once. The study, taken as a whole, reports: Researchers reportedly could pick up spiked Jurkat TCR RNA from one cell mixed into over 900,000 naive cells. Highly expanded clone sizes could be underestimated by identical TCR molecules sharing a barcode.

Sequencing was done on a sample of naive CD8+ T cells from blood, with Jurkat cell RNA spiked in. Subset given: FACS-sorted CD8+CD4-CCR7+CD45RA+ naive T cells. The TCR originated in a human donor in good health. Some libraries in this study had Jurkat cell RNA spiked in.

CDR3 DNA: TGTGCCAGCAGGGGGATAGAGGGACTAGTGGTTGATGGAGATACGCAGTATTTT. The encoded protein is CASRGIEGLVVDGDTQYF. V usage is TRBV12-3 or TRBV12-4 and J usage is TRBJ2-3; 8 bases fit TRBD2. This CDR3 comprises 18 residues. V dropped 6 bases and J dropped 5; count of bases not matched to a gene: 19.